The sequence of this TCR beta chain was determined in a study of early T cells in non-severe SARS-CoV-2 infection. Researchers attached unique molecular identifiers to individual cDNA molecules. Via MiXCR, TCRdb re-called the 5' RACE reads, giving one row per CDR3 protein. Of about 92,000 distinct CDR3 sequences in the sample, about an eighth were seen once. Trimming took off 1 base at V and 4 bases at J, with 13 bases between the two ends. There are 14 residues in the CDR3. The germline CDR1 and CDR2 sequences are SQVTM and ANQGSEA. This TCR was sampled from an adult who was a healthcare worker with PCR-confirmed SARS-CoV-2 infection or an uninfected control (not recorded which). This chain links TRBV29-1 with TRBJ1-2; D possibly corresponds to TRBD1 (5 bases). Sequencing was performed on whole blood. The CDR3: CSVEGRGRIYGYTF. The CDR3 bases are TGCAGCGTTGAAGGAAGGGGACGGATCTATGGCTACACCTTC.